The clone carrying this T cell receptor (beta chain) was seen only once. The sample belongs to a study of identifying expanded T cells in peripheral blood. TCRdb's table, derived via immunoSEQ multiplex PCR, lists solely in-frame clones and lacks some. The table has some 90,000 clones, 88% seen once. CDR1 and CDR2 from the germline V gene are SGHVS and FQNEAQ. The CDR3 length is 15 residues. V lost 0 bases and J lost 8; bases outside the gene matches: 8. Healthy donors had no documented immune events, such as infections, while sampled. The V gene is TRBV7-8, the J gene TRBJ1-2, with 8 bases fitting TRBD1. This sequence was found in a person aged 18 to 70 in good health. The sequencing sample was made of blood. The CDR3 DNA sequence: TGTGCCAGCAGCTTAGCGGCAGGGGGCGCTAGAGGCTACACCTTC. This translates into CASSLAAGGARGYTF. Variable domain in full (rest from reference TRBV7-8 and TRBJ1-2): GAGVSQSPRYKVAKRGQDVALRCDPISGHVSLFWYQQALGQGPEFLTYFQNEAQLDKSGLPSDRFFAERPEGSVSTLKIQRTQQEDSAVYLCASSLAAGGARGYTFGSGTRLTVV.